This TCR beta chain was found in a study of T cell repertoires in cytomegalovirus infection. The germline V gene has CDR1 SQVTM and CDR2 ANQGSEA. After removal of 6 bases from V and 4 bases from J, the junction contained 9 bases not matched to a gene. The length of the CDR3 is 13 residues. Overall study results and limits: Carriers of CMV and the relevant HLA type were discriminated by public TCR beta frequency.

TCRdb reprocessed the reads via MiXCR and lists one record per CDR3 protein. The repertoire holds roughly 200,000 distinct CDR3 sequences, with about a sixth as singletons. In its sample, this clonotype was seen a few times. The antigen remains unidentified. The J gene is TRBJ2-7, the V gene TRBV29-1; TRBD1 agrees at 7 bases. The TCR sequence derives from a human donor in good health (CMV status not recorded). Some clones in this sample may be carry-over from other donors' samples. Sequencing used CD8+ T cells from PBMCs. The CDR3 region is CSVTNRDSYEQYF. The CDR3 DNA reads TGCAGCGTAACCAACCGGGACAGTTACGAGCAGTACTTC.